These 15 T cell receptor beta chains were sequenced from one sample in a study of beta chain features in type 1 diabetes. The whole isolated RNA underwent reverse transcription, so sequencing captured expressed TCRB transcripts. Measured with immunoSEQ multiplex PCR; TCRdb has only the in-frame clones, and not every one. The repertoire holds fewer than 400,000 clones, with less than 9.5% as singletons. Sequencing was performed on central memory CD4+ T cells from blood. These receptors were taken from a woman under 30 in good health.

This clone was seen a few times. This chain connects TRBV7-3 to TRBJ2-3, with 7 bases that match TRBD2. Germline trimming cut 6 bases from V and 3 bases from J; bases unmatched to any gene: 9. Germline-derived CDR1 and CDR2 are SGHTA and FQGTGA. The CDR3 totals 15 residues. The CDR3 protein is CASSYRGGRTDTQYF. CDR3 bases: TGTGCCAGCAGTTATAGGGGCGGGAGAACAGATACGCAGTATTTT.

This clone was seen more than once but under ten times. A read error may produce the germline difference seen at one junction end. The V gene is TRBV7-7, the J gene TRBJ2-1; 11 bases map to TRBD2. The CDR3 totals 15 residues. Germline V CDR1 and CDR2: SSHAT, FNYEAQ (reference sequence). The CDR3 loop reads CASSSGTSGYNEQFF. DNA of the CDR3: TGTGCTAGCAGCTCCGGGACTAGCGGCTACAATGAGCAGTTCTTC. The full variable domain, with the rest looked up from reference TRBV7-7 and TRBJ2-1, is GAGVSQSPRYKVTKRGQDVTLRCDPISSHATLYWYQQALGQGPEFLTYFNYEAQPDKSGLPSDRFSAERPEGSISTLTIQRTEQRDSAMYRCASSSGTSGYNEQFFGPGTRLTVL.

This sequence joins TRBV6-5 and TRBJ2-2; D unclear. Between the trimmed V and J ends, which lost 5 bases and 5 bases, there was a span of 9 bases. Germline V CDR1 and CDR2: MNHEY, SVGAGI. The CDR3 is made up of 13 amino acids. The CDR3 loop reads CASSKRGTGELFF. Here the CDR3 DNA reads TGTGCCAGCAGTAAGCGTGGGACCGGGGAGCTGTTTTTT.

The chain couples TRBV7-2 to TRBJ2-1, with TRBD2 matching 7 bases. CDR3 length equals 15 residues. Germline CDR1 and CDR2: SGHTA and FQGNSA. With V trimmed by 6 bases and J by 4 bases, 9 bases remained unmatched. This chain's CDR3 is CASRIGASGYNEQFF. The CDR3 DNA follows: TGTGCCAGCAGGATCGGGGCTAGCGGTTACAATGAGCAGTTCTTC.

The chain uses TRBV4-2 and TRBJ1-1; no definite D call. V was shortened by 1 base and J by 2 bases, with 14 bases between the two germline ends. The CDR3 spans 16 residues. Germline V CDR1 and CDR2: LGHNA, YNFKEQ. CDR3 amino acids: CASSQAWVSVNTEAFF. The CDR3 DNA sequence: TGTGCCAGCAGCCAAGCCTGGGTCTCCGTAAACACTGAAGCTTTCTTT.

This clone was recorded many times. V is TRBV19 and J is TRBJ2-3; TRBD2 matches 10 bases. The CDR3 is made up of 14 amino acids. After removal of 6 bases from V and 0 bases from J, the junction contained 0 bases not matched to a gene. The germline V gene has CDR1 LNHDA and CDR2 SQIVND (reference sequence). CDR3 loop: CASRTSGSTDTQYF. The CDR3 nucleotides read TGTGCCAGTAGGACTAGCGGGAGCACAGATACGCAGTATTTT. The full variable domain, completed using reference TRBV19 and TRBJ2-3, is DGGITQSPKYLFRKEGQNVTLSCEQNLNHDAMYWYRQDPGQGLRLIYYSQIVNDFQKGDIAEGYSVSREKKESFPLTVTSAQKNPTAFYLCASRTSGSTDTQYFGPGTRLTVL.

V and J are TRBV20-1 and TRBJ1-2; 7 nucleotides line up with TRBD1. The CDR3 runs 11 residues. Germline-derived CDR1 and CDR2 are DFQATT and SNEGSKA (reference sequence). J was trimmed by 7 bases and V by 7 bases; bases with no gene match: 6. CDR3 loop: CSGDRVGGYTF. The DNA for the CDR3 is TGCAGTGGTGACAGGGTGGGTGGCTACACCTTC.

The chain couples TRBV2 to TRBJ2-3; 7 positions match TRBD2. The V segment lost 3 bases and the J segment 0 bases; nucleotides outside the gene matches: 3. Germline CDR1 is SNHLY and CDR2 is FYNNEI. The CDR3 spans 15 residues. CDR3 nucleotides: TGTGCCAGCAGTGACACTAGCGTAAGCACAGATACGCAGTATTTT. Its translation is CASSDTSVSTDTQYF.

In this sample, this clone turned up many times. The V and J genes are TRBV5-5 and TRBJ2-1, with D possibly matching TRBD2 (5 bases). V was clipped by 2 bases and J by 9 bases, with 15 bases between them. This CDR3 spans 14 amino acids. Germline lookup yields CDR1 SGHKS and CDR2 YYEKEE (reference sequence). The CDR3 bases are TGTGCCAGCAGCTTTCTGGCTAGCACGGGTGAGCAGTTCTTC. Its protein is CASSFLASTGEQFF.

The chain links TRBV5-6 to TRBJ2-7, with D uncertain. From germline, CDR1 is SGHDT and CDR2 YYEEEE. The CDR3 contains 15 residues. Trimming cost V 1 base and J 1 base, with 12 bases left between them. The chain's CDR3 is CASSLIARLSYEQYF. CDR3 bases: TGTGCCAGCAGCTTGATAGCACGATTATCCTACGAGCAGTACTTC.

The chain carries TRBV5-4 and TRBJ2-7, with 8 bases that match TRBD1. This CDR3 comprises 13 residues. V shed 4 bases, J shed 4 bases, and the junction held 4 bases outside the gene matches. CDR1 and CDR2 (germline): SGHNT, YYREEE (reference sequence). The CDR3 sequence: CASSPGQEYEQYF. The CDR3 bases are TGTGCCAGCAGCCCGGGACAGGAATACGAGCAGTACTTC.

V usage is TRBV28 and J usage is TRBJ2-7; D may correspond to TRBD1 or TRBD2 (6 bases each). CDR1 MDHEN and CDR2 SYDVKM come from the germline V gene. The CDR3 is made up of 16 amino acids. The V end lost 7 bases, the J end lost 0 bases, and 19 bases lay between the germline ends. The CDR3 nucleotides are TGTGCCAGCATGGTTGCGGGACATCCTTTCTCCTACGAGCAGTACTTC. This codes for CASMVAGHPFSYEQYF.

The gene calls are TRBV4-3 and TRBJ2-3, with 7 bases matching TRBD1. Germline V gene data show CDR1 as LGHNA and CDR2 as YSLEER. V was clipped by 5 bases and J by 2 bases; unmatched bases: 10. There are 16 residues in the CDR3. Written as DNA, the CDR3 is TGCGCCAGCAGCACCGGGGACAGCAGATACACAGATACGCAGTATTTT. As protein: CASSTGDSRYTDTQYF.

The chain is built from TRBV9 and TRBJ2-5; 10 positions match TRBD2. J was trimmed by 4 bases and V by 0 bases; bases with no gene match: 9. The CDR3 is 17 amino acids. Germline lookup yields CDR1 SGDLS and CDR2 YYNGEE. CDR3 sequence: CASSVGSVLAGAETQYF. CDR3 sequence (DNA): TGTGCCAGCAGCGTAGGGAGCGTCCTAGCGGGAGCAGAGACCCAGTACTTC.

The chain combines TRBV4-2 with TRBJ2-7, with 8 bases aligning to TRBD2. This CDR3 comprises 13 residues. Trimming cost V 6 bases and J 9 bases; bases outside gene matches: 10. CDR1 LGHNA and CDR2 YNFKEQ come from the germline V gene. The CDR3 is CASSRSGSLGQYF. The DNA of the CDR3 is TGTGCCAGCAGTCGCAGCGGGAGTCTTGGGCAGTACTTC.